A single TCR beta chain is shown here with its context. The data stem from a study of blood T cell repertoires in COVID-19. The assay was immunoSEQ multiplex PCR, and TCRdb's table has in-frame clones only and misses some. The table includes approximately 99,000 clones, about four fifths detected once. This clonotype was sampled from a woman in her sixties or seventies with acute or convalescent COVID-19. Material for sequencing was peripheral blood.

The CDR3 reads CASSIVTGVSNNEQFF. DNA for the CDR3: TGTGCCAGTAGTATAGTCACGGGGGTATCCAACAATGAGCAGTTCTTC. The rearrangement uses TRBV19 and TRBJ2-1, with TRBD2 as a possible D gene (6 bases). From germline, CDR1 is LNHDA and CDR2 SQIVND (reference sequence). Trimming removed 1 base from V and 5 bases from J, with 15 bases in between. This CDR3 region has 16 residues.